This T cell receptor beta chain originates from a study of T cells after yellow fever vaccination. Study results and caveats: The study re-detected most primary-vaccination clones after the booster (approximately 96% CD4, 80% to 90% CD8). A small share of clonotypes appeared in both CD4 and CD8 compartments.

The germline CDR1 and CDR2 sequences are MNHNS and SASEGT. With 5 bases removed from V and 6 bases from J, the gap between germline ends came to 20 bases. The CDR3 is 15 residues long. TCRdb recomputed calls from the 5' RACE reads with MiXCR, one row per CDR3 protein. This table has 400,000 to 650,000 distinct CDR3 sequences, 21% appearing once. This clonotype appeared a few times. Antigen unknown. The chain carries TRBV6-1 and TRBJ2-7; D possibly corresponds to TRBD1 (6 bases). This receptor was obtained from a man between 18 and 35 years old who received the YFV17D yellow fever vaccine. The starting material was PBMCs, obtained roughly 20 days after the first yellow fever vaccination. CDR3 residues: CASSPIQGFRSEQYV. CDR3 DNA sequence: TGTGCCAGCAGTCCGATACAGGGTTTTCGGTCCGAGCAGTACGTC.